The TCR beta chain described here comes from a study of blood T cell repertoires in COVID-19. Study details: T cells, B-cell-depleted T cells, or PBMCs supplied cDNA or gDNA.

This clone occurred once. Cohorts were determined from participant-reported clinical history. What the recovered Cohort 3 donors had was two negative PCRs, clearance, or symptom resolution. Methods used by the authors: Amplifying reference gene primers gave estimates of nucleated cell counts. Method: immunoSEQ multiplex PCR; TCRdb's copy keeps in-frame clones and lacks some. V and J calls and clone size are given by that table; D and trimming were obtained from the DNA. The data contain 100,000 to 150,000 clones, around 88% of them singletons. The germline V and J ends were trimmed by 3 bases and 2 bases, with 13 bases remaining between them. Germline loops: CDR1 ENHRY, CDR2 SYGVKD. This CDR3 is 16 amino acids long.

The V gene is TRBV10-3, the J gene TRBJ1-4, with D possibly TRBD1 on 6 matching bases. The material sequenced was PBMCs or T cells enriched from blood (not recorded which). This sequence was found in a woman aged 50 to 60 who had recovered from COVID-19. The CDR3 region is CAISDHRVTTNEKLFF. In nucleotides, the CDR3 is TGTGCCATCAGTGATCACAGGGTAACGACTAATGAAAAACTGTTTTTT.